Here is one T cell receptor beta chain with its context. Its antigen is undetermined. Vbeta (60) and Jbeta (13) primers were used in the PCR. The method was immunoSEQ multiplex PCR; TCRdb's version includes in-frame clones alone and lacks a portion of them. The sample has about 100,000 clones; roughly 82% are singletons. The data originate from a study of cytomegalovirus exposure and HLA in healthy donors. Points from the study as a whole: Across donors, most TCRs were seen rarely, yet some public ones were widespread.

Germline V gene lookup returns CDR1 SGHVS and CDR2 FQNEAQ. This CDR3 region has 18 residues. V lost 7 bases to trimming and J lost 1 base; unmatched junction nucleotides: 17. This clonotype originated in a male donor in good health and CMV-seronegative. The sequenced sample was PBMCs. The chain is built from TRBV7-8 and TRBJ2-5; TRBD2 matches at 8 bases. CDR3 sequence reads: CASTGPLGSGTIQETQYF. The CDR3 DNA follows: TGTGCCAGCACCGGTCCCCTGGGTAGCGGGACTATCCAAGAGACCCAGTACTTC.